The source of this T cell receptor beta chain is a study of blood T cell repertoires in COVID-19. Study-wide background: COVID-19 samples collected from the United States, Italy and Spain covered acute and convalescent phases.

The CDR3 length is 14 residues. Looked up from germline, CDR1 is SGHRS and CDR2 is YFSETQ. V shed 3 bases and J shed 7 bases, with 16 bases lying between them. Measured with immunoSEQ multiplex PCR; TCRdb has only the in-frame clones, and not every one. The sample has 190,000 or so clones; 75% to 90% are singletons. The J gene is TRBJ1-1, the V gene TRBV5-1, with D unclear. The sequence was collected from a woman aged 30 to 39 who had been exposed to COVID-19. The sequenced sample was PBMCs or T cells enriched from blood (not recorded which). The CDR3 nucleotides are TGCGCCAGCAGCTCCAAATTAGGTCCTAGTGAAGCTTTCTTT. It encodes CASSSKLGPSEAFF.